The clone carrying this T cell receptor (beta chain) was seen only a few times. The target antigen is unknown. The V and J ends lost 2 bases and 4 bases respectively, with 12 bases between them. In germline, CDR1 is MNHEY, CDR2 SVGAGI. This CDR3 has 14 amino acids. Using quantitative 5'-RACE with molecular barcodes, the authors made TCR beta libraries. Each CDR3 protein gets one entry after TCRdb re-called the 5' RACE reads with MiXCR. In the table there are some 130,000 distinct CDR3 sequences, about 10% of which are singletons. This entry is derived from a study of CD8 T cells in ankylosing spondylitis. General study points: What seemed typical of ankylosing spondylitis blood was a TCR beta motif built from roughly eight highly homologous variants. According to the report, clones linked to the disease were significantly enriched in matched synovial fluid samples taken from ankylosing spondylitis patients.

The chain recombines TRBV6-5 with TRBJ2-7; maybe TRBD2 (5 bases). This clonotype was obtained from a female donor with ankylosing spondylitis or in good health (not recorded which). Sequenced input: blood, either unsorted or a sorted T cell fraction (not recorded which). The CDR3 region is CASSYALWTYEQYF. The CDR3 coding sequence is TGTGCCAGCAGTTACGCTTTGTGGACTTACGAGCAGTACTTC.